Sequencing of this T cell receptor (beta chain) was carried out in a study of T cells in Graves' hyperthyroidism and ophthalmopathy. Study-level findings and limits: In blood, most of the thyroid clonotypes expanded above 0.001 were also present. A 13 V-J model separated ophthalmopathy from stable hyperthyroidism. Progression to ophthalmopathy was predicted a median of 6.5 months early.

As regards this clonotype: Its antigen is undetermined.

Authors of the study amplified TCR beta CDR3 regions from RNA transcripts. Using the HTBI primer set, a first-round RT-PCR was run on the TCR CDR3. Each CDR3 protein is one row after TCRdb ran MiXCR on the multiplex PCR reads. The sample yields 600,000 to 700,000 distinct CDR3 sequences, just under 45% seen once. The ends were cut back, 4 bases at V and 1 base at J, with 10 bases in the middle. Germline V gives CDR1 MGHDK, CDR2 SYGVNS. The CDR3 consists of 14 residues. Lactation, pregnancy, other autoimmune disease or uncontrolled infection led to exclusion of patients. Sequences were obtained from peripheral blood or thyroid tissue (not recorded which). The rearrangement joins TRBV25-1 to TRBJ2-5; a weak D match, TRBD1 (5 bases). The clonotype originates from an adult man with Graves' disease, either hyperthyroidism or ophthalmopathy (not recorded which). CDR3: CASSGSGLQETQYF. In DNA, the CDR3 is TGTGCCAGCAGTGGGTCAGGGCTCCAAGAGACCCAGTACTTC.